The T cell receptor beta chain described here comes from a study of shared clonotypes between healthy human individuals. The assay was carried out at the deep level. Every subset's genomic DNA went evenly onto several immunoSEQ plates. With ten immunoSEQ deep assay plates, unsorted PBMC DNA underwent sequencing. In the study's own analysis: For the immunoSEQ data, sequences were junction-only without quality scores, so filtering differed. TCRdb keeps only in-frame clones here, not all; method: immunoSEQ multiplex PCR. Clone size and V and J calls were adopted from that table, with D and trimming inferred from the DNA. Of approximately 500,000 clones listed, about four fifths are singletons. CDR1 is SGHNT and CDR2 is YENEEA in the germline V gene. Trimming removed 2 bases from V and 6 bases from J; junction bases left unmatched: 4. The CDR3 runs to 14 residues.

This chain links TRBV11-3 with TRBJ2-1; TRBD2 agrees at 7 bases. This clonotype was sampled from a woman in her forties in good health. Some clones in this sample may be carry-over from other donors' samples. The sequencing sample was made of PBMCs. The CDR3 sequence: CASSLQGGSNEQFF. As DNA, the CDR3 is TGTGCCAGCAGCTTACAGGGAGGGAGCAATGAGCAGTTCTTC. The variable domain in full, completed from reference TRBV11-3 and TRBJ2-1, reads EAGVVQSPRYKIIEKKQPVAFWCNPISGHNTLYWYLQNLGQGPELLIRYENEEAVDDSQLPKDRFSAERLKGVDSTLKIQPAELGDSAVYLCASSLQGGSNEQFFGPGTRLTVL.